The 31 T cell receptor beta chains presented below share a single source sample, sequenced in a study of cytomegalovirus exposure and HLA in healthy donors. It was with 60 Vbeta and 13 Jbeta primers that the PCR ran. The repertoire was sequenced with immunoSEQ multiplex PCR; TCRdb's copy has only in-frame clones and lacks some. The sample lists some 120,000 clones; approximately 68% were seen once. Material for sequencing was PBMCs. These receptor sequences come from a young man in good health and CMV-seropositive.

The rearrangement links TRBV5-1 to TRBJ2-1, with unresolved D. This CDR3 comprises 13 residues. V shed 6 bases and J shed 9 bases, with 16 bases lying between them. CDR1 and CDR2 from the germline V gene are SGHRS and YFSETQ. The CDR3 protein is CASTHDSSGEQFF. The CDR3 region has the DNA TGCGCCAGCACCCACGACTCATCGGGTGAGCAGTTCTTC.

Only a few counts were recorded for this clone. The rearrangement joins TRBV10-3 to TRBJ2-5; 7 nucleotides align to TRBD2. The tail of the sequence fits TRBJ2-7 better, so the J call may be wrong. The CDR3 is 12 residues long. Germline CDR1 is ENHRY and CDR2 is SYGVKD. CDR3 coding DNA: TGTGCCAGCGGGAGAGGTTCATACGAGCAGTACTTC. Translating gives CASGRGSYEQYF.

The rearrangement uses TRBV2 and TRBJ2-1; TRBD1 matches 7 bases. Trimming took 6 bases from V and 0 from J; bases not matched to a gene: 5. This CDR3 contains 15 residues. From germline, CDR1 is SNHLY and CDR2 FYNNEI. The CDR3 here is CASRDRFSSYNEQFF. CDR3 bases: TGTGCCAGCAGGGACAGGTTCAGCTCCTACAATGAGCAGTTCTTC.

A remark on this clone: Sequence at one end of the junction differs from germline and may be a read error. This rearrangement joins TRBV14 to TRBJ2-1; possible D gene TRBD1, 5 bases. CDR1 and CDR2 from the germline V gene are SGHDN and FVKESK. CDR3 size: 12 residues. The CDR3 is CASSFKTALPVF. CDR3 bases: TGTGCCAGCAGCTTCAAGACAGCCCTCCCGGTCTTC.

The V call is TRBV6-6, the J call TRBJ2-4, with 7 bases identical to TRBD2. CDR3 length equals 16 residues. Germline V CDR1 and CDR2: MNHNY, SVGAGI (reference sequence). V trimming: 2 bases; J trimming: 3 bases; junction bases outside the gene matches: 7. The CDR3 is CASSYGLAAVKNIQYF. CDR3 DNA: TGTGCCAGCAGTTACGGGCTAGCGGCAGTCAAAAACATTCAGTACTTC.

This clone was seen a handful of times. The same CDR3 also results from other DNA sequences found in this sample. The chain is built from TRBV9 and TRBJ2-2; 13 bases are a match to TRBD2. The CDR3 covers 17 residues. Per the germline V gene, CDR1 is SGDLS and CDR2 is YYNGEE. V shed 5 bases, J shed 5 bases, and the junction held 9 bases outside the gene matches. The CDR3 reads CASRGKGGLAGTGELFF. CDR3 coding DNA: TGTGCCAGCAGGGGAAAAGGGGGACTAGCGGGAACCGGGGAGCTGTTTTTT.

The CDR3 DNA is TGTGCCAGCAGCTTTGACAGGGTGTCCAATGAGCAGTTCTTC. Its protein is CASSFDRVSNEQFF. V gene TRBV7-8 combines with J gene TRBJ2-1, with 7 bases aligning to TRBD1. The germline CDR1 and CDR2 sequences are SGHVS and FQNEAQ. Trimming at V came to 3 bases and at J to 6 bases, leaving 5 bases not matched to a gene. CDR3 length: 14 residues.

This chain links TRBV25-1 with TRBJ1-2; a possible D gene is TRBD1 (5 bases). Trimming left V 2 bases short and J 7 bases short, with 17 bases between. This CDR3 contains 15 residues. Germline V gene data show CDR1 as MGHDK and CDR2 as SYGVNS. This CDR3 reads CASSEHGREVRGYTF. CDR3 nucleotides: TGTGCCAGCAGTGAACACGGCAGGGAGGTTCGTGGCTACACCTTC.

The chain recombines TRBV7-8 with TRBJ1-1; 8 positions agree with TRBD1. Germline loops: CDR1 SGHVS, CDR2 FQNEAQ. Germline trimming cut 5 bases from V and 2 bases from J; bases unmatched to any gene: 7. This CDR3 region has 15 residues. In DNA form, the CDR3 reads TGTGCCAGCAGCACTCGGGACAGGTTCAACACTGAAGCTTTCTTT. Translated: CASSTRDRFNTEAFF.

This chain connects TRBV28 to TRBJ1-2; a possible D gene is TRBD1 (6 bases). The germline V gene encodes CDR1 MDHEN and CDR2 SYDVKM. The CDR3 is 13 amino acids. V was pared by 6 bases and J by 2 bases, with 10 bases between. CDR3 in DNA: TGTGCCAGCAGCCTTACAGGGAACTATGGCTACACCTTC. Amino acids: CASSLTGNYGYTF.

In this sample, this clone turned up a few times. V is TRBV11-2 and J is TRBJ1-2; 10 bases are shared with TRBD1. Trimming at V came to 0 bases and at J to 4 bases, leaving 5 bases not matched to a gene. This CDR3 region has 16 residues. Germline CDR1 reads SGHAT; CDR2 reads FQNNGV. CDR3 in amino acids: CASSLDSGTGAYGYTF. In DNA form, the CDR3 reads TGTGCCAGCAGCTTAGATTCCGGGACAGGGGCCTATGGCTACACCTTC.

The chain couples TRBV6-6 to TRBJ2-7; D may be TRBD2 (5 bases). The CDR3 sequence is 14 residues long. V was clipped by 2 bases and J by 2 bases, with 10 bases between them. In germline, CDR1 is MNHNY, CDR2 SVGAGI (reference sequence). The CDR3 reads CASSYTSGPYEQYF. In nucleotides, the CDR3 is TGTGCCAGCAGTTACACAAGCGGCCCCTACGAGCAGTACTTC.

The V gene is TRBV29-1, the J gene TRBJ1-1; 7 bases are a match to TRBD1. Germline CDR1 and CDR2: SQVTM and ANQGSEA. The CDR3 spans 14 residues. The V gene end was trimmed by 1 base and the J gene end by 2 bases; junction bases not matched to a gene: 4. For the CDR3, the DNA is TGCAGCGTTGAAGTAAGGGGGCAAAACACTGAAGCTTTCTTT. This translates into CSVEVRGQNTEAFF. Full variable domain (missing parts from reference TRBV29-1 and TRBJ1-1): SAVISQKPSRDICQRGTSLTIQCQVDSQVTMMFWYRQQPGQSLTLIATANQGSEATYESGFVIDKFPISRPNLTFSTLTVSNMSPEDSSIYLCSVEVRGQNTEAFFGQGTRLTVV.

The CDR3 DNA reads as TGTGCCATCAGTCCCCACGTAGACAGATTAAAATCACAAACCTACGAGCAGTACTTC. This encodes CAISPHVDRLKSQTYEQYF. The J gene is TRBJ2-7, the V gene TRBV10-3; possibly TRBD1 for D (5 bases). The CDR3 has 19 residues. The V gene's germline CDR1 is ENHRY and CDR2 SYGVKD. With 5 bases removed from V and 2 bases from J, the gap between germline ends came to 28 bases.

The DNA for the CDR3 is TGTGCCACATTGCGGGATTTAAGCACAGATACGCAGTATTTT. Translating it yields CATLRDLSTDTQYF. The chain is built from TRBV6-5 and TRBJ2-3; the D gene is possibly TRBD2 (6 bases). The CDR3 has 14 amino acids. Trimming shortened V by 10 bases and J by 0 bases, and 14 bases separated the two germline ends. CDR1 and CDR2 from the germline V gene are MNHEY and SVGAGI.

DNA for the CDR3: TGTGCCAGCAGCTTAGCGACAGCCCGCTATGGCTACACCTTC. It yields the protein CASSLATARYGYTF. This chain connects TRBV7-2 to TRBJ1-2, with D perhaps matching TRBD1 (5 bases). Trimming took off 0 bases at V and 4 bases at J, with 9 bases between the two ends. CDR3 length equals 14 residues. Germline V CDR1 and CDR2: SGHTA, FQGNSA.

The chain carries TRBV7-9 and TRBJ2-2; 9 nucleotides agree with TRBD1. CDR1 SEHNR and CDR2 FQNEAQ come from the germline V gene (reference sequence). The J segment lost 4 bases and the V segment lost 9 bases, leaving 6 bases of the junction unmatched. The CDR3 has 14 residues. The CDR3 region is CASDRGVITGELFF. In DNA form, the CDR3 reads TGTGCCAGTGACAGGGGGGTTATCACCGGGGAGCTGTTTTTT.

V usage is TRBV9 and J usage is TRBJ1-4, with TRBD1 matching 9 bases. Germline V gene sequence: CDR1 SGDLS, CDR2 YYNGEE. CDR3 size: 16 residues. V lost 4 bases and J lost 0; bases outside the gene matches: 4. CDR3 in DNA: TGTGCCAGCAGCCGGGGACAGGGAACAACTAATGAAAAACTGTTTTTT. Translation: CASSRGQGTTNEKLFF.

The chain links TRBV28 to TRBJ2-1, with 8 positions matching TRBD2. V lost 5 bases to trimming and J lost 3 bases; unmatched junction nucleotides: 6. Germline-derived CDR1 and CDR2 are MDHEN and SYDVKM. The CDR3 loop spans 15 amino acids. The CDR3 DNA reads as TGTGCCAGCAGTCTACTGACTAGCGTCTACAATGAGCAGTTCTTC. This gives the protein CASSLLTSVYNEQFF.

In this sample, this clone turned up once. The chain combines TRBV6-5 with TRBJ2-5; 8 nucleotides line up with TRBD1. V trimming: 5 bases; J trimming: 5 bases; junction bases outside the gene matches: 7. The CDR3 contains 14 residues. The V gene's germline CDR1 is MNHEY and CDR2 SVGAGI. Here the CDR3 DNA reads TGTGCCAGCAGTCAAGCAGGGGGCAGGGAGACCCAGTACTTC. Protein sequence: CASSQAGGRETQYF.

This sequence joins TRBV11-2 and TRBJ2-7; D may be TRBD1 (6 bases). The CDR3 loop spans 14 amino acids. Germline V lookup: CDR1 SGHAT, CDR2 FQNNGV. Trimming pared 5 bases from V and 2 bases from J, leaving 13 bases between. DNA for the CDR3: TGTGCCAGCAGCACCCAGGCAGGGGCCTACGAGCAGTACTTC. Its translation: CASSTQAGAYEQYF. Drawing the rest from reference TRBV11-2 and TRBJ2-7, the complete variable domain is EAGVAQSPRYKIIEKRQSVAFWCNPISGHATLYWYQQILGQGPKLLIQFQNNGVVDDSQLPKDRFSAERLKGVDSTLKIQPAKLEDSAVYLCASSTQAGAYEQYFGPGTRLTVT.

This clone has more than one count but fewer than ten. The V call is TRBV4-2, the J call TRBJ2-5; 15 nucleotides line up with TRBD2. The CDR3 runs 18 residues. The V gene's germline CDR1 is LGHNA and CDR2 YNFKEQ. V was pared by 4 bases and J by 2 bases, with 8 bases of the junction left unmatched. This CDR3 reads CASSPDQGLAGGQETQYF. The CDR3, as DNA: TGTGCCAGCAGCCCTGACCAGGGACTAGCGGGAGGTCAAGAGACCCAGTACTTC.

The chain is built from TRBV29-1 and TRBJ2-7; 15 bases match TRBD2. V was pared by 7 bases and J by 2 bases, with 9 bases of the junction left unmatched. The CDR3 loop spans 16 amino acids. Germline V gene lookup returns CDR1 SQVTM and CDR2 ANQGSEA. CDR3 protein: CSAWTSGRGSPYEQYF. The CDR3 DNA reads TGCAGCGCCTGGACTAGCGGGAGGGGGTCCCCCTACGAGCAGTACTTC.

The chain links TRBV29-1 to TRBJ1-2; 8 bases map to TRBD1. V lost 3 bases to trimming and J lost 4 bases; unmatched junction nucleotides: 7. The V gene's germline CDR1 is SQVTM and CDR2 ANQGSEA. This CDR3 region has 14 residues. The CDR3 loop is CSVDKTGVGYGYTF. The CDR3 DNA reads as TGCAGCGTTGACAAGACAGGGGTAGGCTATGGCTACACCTTC.

The chain recombines TRBV25-1 with TRBJ2-7, with a possible D match to TRBD2 (5 bases). V was clipped by 10 bases and J by 0 bases, with 13 bases between them. Per the germline V gene, CDR1 is MGHDK and CDR2 is SYGVNS. The CDR3 totals 13 residues. CDR3 loop: CATAKAGSYEQYF. The CDR3 DNA sequence: TGTGCCACCGCTAAGGCGGGCTCCTACGAGCAGTACTTC.

The genes are TRBV5-5 and TRBJ1-5; D is undetermined. V lost 1 base to trimming and J lost 0 bases, with 5 bases between them. The CDR3 is 14 residues long. Looked up from germline, CDR1 is SGHKS and CDR2 is YYEKEE (reference sequence). The CDR3 sequence is CASSLYSSNQPQHF. CDR3 DNA: TGTGCCAGCAGCTTGTACAGTAGCAATCAGCCCCAGCATTTT.

This clone was recorded a few times. Other nucleotide sequences from this sample produce the same CDR3. The J gene is TRBJ2-7, the V gene TRBV5-1, with 12 bases fitting TRBD2. V shed 2 bases and J 1 base; nucleotides not matched to a gene: 1. The germline CDR1 and CDR2 sequences are SGHRS and YFSETQ. The length of the CDR3 is 15 residues. The CDR3 region has the DNA TGCGCCAGCAGCTTTACTAGCGGGAGGTCCTACGAGCAGTACTTC. Its translation: CASSFTSGRSYEQYF.

The V gene is TRBV9, the J gene TRBJ2-2; D remains unclear. This CDR3 spans 13 amino acids. Deletions cut 1 base from V and 7 bases from J, with 8 bases between. Germline lookup yields CDR1 SGDLS and CDR2 YYNGEE. CDR3 nucleotide sequence: TGTGCCAGCAGCGTACTAGATATCGGGGAGCTGTTTTTT. Translating gives CASSVLDIGELFF.

The chain uses TRBV4-1 and TRBJ1-2; 7 bases are shared with TRBD1. From germline, CDR1 is MGHRA and CDR2 YSYEKL. V trimming: 0 bases; J trimming: 6 bases; junction bases outside the gene matches: 10. The CDR3 has 16 residues. CDR3: CASSQDRRTGDHGYTF. The CDR3 DNA follows: TGCGCCAGCAGCCAAGATCGGAGGACAGGAGATCATGGCTACACCTTC.

The rearrangement joins TRBV7-2 to TRBJ2-3; weak D call: TRBD2 (5 bases). Trimming took 5 bases from V and 3 from J, leaving 15 bases between them. There are 15 residues in the CDR3. Per the germline V gene, CDR1 is SGHTA and CDR2 is FQGNSA. The CDR3 is CASSPDWRRTDTQYF. The CDR3 coding sequence is TGTGCCAGCAGCCCTGACTGGCGGAGGACAGATACGCAGTATTTT. The variable domain in full, completed from reference TRBV7-2 and TRBJ2-3, reads GAGVSQSPSNKVTEKGKDVELRCDPISGHTALYWYRQSLGQGLEFLIYFQGNSAPDKSGLPSDRFSAERTGGSVSTLTIQRTQQEDSAVYLCASSPDWRRTDTQYFGPGTRLTVL.

The V call is TRBV5-6, the J call TRBJ2-3; TRBD2 matches at 7 bases. The CDR3 runs 17 residues. J gave up 2 bases and V 4 bases, and 13 bases lay outside the gene matches. Germline-derived CDR1 and CDR2 are SGHDT and YYEEEE. CDR3 nucleotides: TGTGCCAGCAGCCACATCGCGACTAGCAGATTCACAGATACGCAGTATTTT. Protein sequence: CASSHIATSRFTDTQYF.